This T cell receptor (beta chain) was obtained from a study of early T cells in non-severe SARS-CoV-2 infection. Study background: The chains were unpaired, and the sequenced material was bulk RNA from unsorted whole blood.

This clonotype has only a few counts. Its antigen is unidentified. The study, taken as a whole, reports: Matching against VDJdb likely underestimated virus-specific expansions, favoring anti-spike CD8.

The J segment lost 2 bases and the V segment lost 3 bases, leaving 7 bases of the junction unmatched. The CDR3 spans 17 residues. Researchers attached unique molecular identifiers to individual cDNA molecules. TCRdb reprocessed the 5' RACE reads with MiXCR, giving one entry per CDR3 protein. The sample includes fewer than 30,000 distinct CDR3 sequences, 8.5% to 10% of them seen just once. This TCR was recovered from an adult who was a healthcare worker with PCR-confirmed SARS-CoV-2 infection or an uninfected control (not recorded which). Source material: whole blood. The rearrangement uses TRBV12-3 or TRBV12-4 and TRBJ2-5, with TRBD2 matching over 12 bases. The CDR3 is CASSFPGLAGEQETQYF. In nucleotides, the CDR3 is TGTGCCAGCAGTTTCCCGGGACTAGCGGGTGAGCAAGAGACCCAGTACTTC.